Listed below are T cell receptor beta chains from one sample, sequenced in a study of glioma-infiltrating T cells after dendritic cell vaccination. Sequenced by immunoSEQ multiplex PCR; TCRdb stores in-frame clones only, minus some. The sample records 100,000 or so clones, around 91% being singletons. Material: blood, obtained after dendritic cell vaccination. These receptors all come from a human donor with glioblastoma. Both conserved end residues are part of each CDR3. D genes are given only for firm matches. For some rows the clone size is stated as once, few or many, or as a class when expanded; others skip it.

CASSRSRVEQPQHF	TGTGCCAGCAGCCGAAGCCGGGTGGAGCAGCCCCAGCATTTT	-	TRBJ1-5	TRBV7-8	-
CASSPIGYGYTF	TGTGCCAGCAGCCCCATCGGGTACGGCTACACCTTC	once	TRBJ1-2	TRBV28	-
CAISESVPGLAGGRVTGELFF	TGTGCCATCAGTGAGTCAGTCCCGGGACTAGCGGGAGGCCGGGTCACCGGGGAGCTGTTTTTT	once	TRBJ2-2	TRBV10-3	TRBD2
CAIRAGTSGSNEQFF	TGTGCCATCAGGGCCGGGACTAGCGGGAGTAATGAGCAGTTCTTC	-	TRBJ2-1	TRBV10-3	TRBD2
CAISEPPEGGELFF	TGTGCCATCAGTGAACCCCCTGAGGGCGGGGAGCTGTTTTTT	-	TRBJ2-2	TRBV10-3	-
CASIDPGISGGETQYF	TGTGCCAGCATCGACCCGGGAATTAGCGGGGGCGAGACCCAGTACTTC	-	TRBJ2-5	TRBV7-3	TRBD2
CASSLDPGTLWGYTF	TGTGCCAGCAGCTTAGATCCAGGGACTCTTTGGGGCTACACCTTC	-	TRBJ1-2	TRBV11-2	-
CASSLIFGGQAYGYTF	TGTGCCAGCAGCTTGATTTTTGGGGGACAGGCTTATGGCTACACCTTC	-	TRBJ1-2	TRBV7-8	TRBD1
CASRSLRWGVANTEAFF	TGTGCCAGCAGATCGCTTAGATGGGGGGTGGCAAACACTGAAGCTTTCTTT	-	TRBJ1-1	TRBV7-8	-
CASREGAVRFGELFF	TGTGCCAGTCGCGAAGGGGCAGTGAGGTTCGGGGAGCTGTTTTTT	-	TRBJ2-2	TRBV19	-
CASSLAGHTGELFF	TGTGCCAGCAGCTTAGCTGGGCACACCGGGGAGCTGTTTTTT	-	TRBJ2-2	TRBV11-2	-
CASSQDRGPYEQYF	TGCGCCAGCAGCCAGGACAGGGGCCCCTACGAGCAGTACTTC	once	TRBJ2-7	TRBV5-1	TRBD1
CASSRDRGDTQYF	TGTGCCAGCAGCCGAGACAGGGGGGATACGCAGTATTTT	-	TRBJ2-3	TRBV7-3	TRBD1
CASSPGGTGGKWNTEAFF	TGTGCCAGCAGCCCAGGAGGGACAGGAGGCAAGTGGAACACTGAAGCTTTCTTT	-	TRBJ1-1	TRBV13	TRBD1
CASSLAHRGANLQETQYF	TGTGCCAGCAGCTTAGCGCACAGGGGGGCTAACTTACAAGAGACCCAGTACTTC	-	TRBJ2-5	TRBV7-9	TRBD1
CASRPGTGFNGELFF	TGTGCCAGCAGACCCGGGACAGGGTTTAACGGGGAGCTGTTTTTT	-	TRBJ2-2	TRBV6-1	TRBD1
CASRGGRRDIQYF	TGTGCCAGCCGCGGAGGGAGGAGAGACATTCAGTACTTC	few	TRBJ2-4	TRBV14	-